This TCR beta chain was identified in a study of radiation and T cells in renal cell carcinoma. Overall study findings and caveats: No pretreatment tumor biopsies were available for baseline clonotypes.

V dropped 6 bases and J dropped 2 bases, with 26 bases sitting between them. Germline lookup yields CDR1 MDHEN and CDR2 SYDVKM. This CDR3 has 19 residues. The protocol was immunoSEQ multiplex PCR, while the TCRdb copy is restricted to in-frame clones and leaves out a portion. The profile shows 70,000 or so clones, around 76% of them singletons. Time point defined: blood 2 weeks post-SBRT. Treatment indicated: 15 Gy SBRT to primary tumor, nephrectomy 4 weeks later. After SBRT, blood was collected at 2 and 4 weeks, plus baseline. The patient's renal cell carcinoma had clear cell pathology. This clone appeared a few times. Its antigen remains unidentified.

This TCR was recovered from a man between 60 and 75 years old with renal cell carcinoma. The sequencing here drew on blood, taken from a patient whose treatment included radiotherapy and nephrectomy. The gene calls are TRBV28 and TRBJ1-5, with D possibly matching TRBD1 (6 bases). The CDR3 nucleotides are TGTGCCAGCAGGAACCTACCGGGACAAACCTTAGGGGGCAATCAGCCCCAGCATTTT. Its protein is CASRNLPGQTLGGNQPQHF.